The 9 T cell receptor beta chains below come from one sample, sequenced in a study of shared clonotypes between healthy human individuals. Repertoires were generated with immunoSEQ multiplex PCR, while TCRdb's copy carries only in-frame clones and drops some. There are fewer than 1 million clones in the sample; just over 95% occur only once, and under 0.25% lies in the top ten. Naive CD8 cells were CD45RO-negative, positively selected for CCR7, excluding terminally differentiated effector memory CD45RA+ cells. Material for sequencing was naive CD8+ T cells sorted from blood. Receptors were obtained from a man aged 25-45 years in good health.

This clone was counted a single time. CDR3: CASSQIAGGYDEQYF. DNA of the CDR3: TGCGCCAGCAGTCAGATAGCGGGAGGATATGACGAGCAGTACTTC. The chain couples TRBV5-1 to TRBJ2-7; 10 bases are a match to TRBD2. The germline V gene encodes CDR1 SGHRS and CDR2 YFSETQ. Trimming at V came to 5 bases and at J to 5 bases, leaving 10 bases not matched to a gene. CDR3 length equals 15 residues.

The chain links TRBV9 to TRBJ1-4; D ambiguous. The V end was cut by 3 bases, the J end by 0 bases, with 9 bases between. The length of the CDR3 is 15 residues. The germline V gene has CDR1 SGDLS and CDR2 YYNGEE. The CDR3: CASSGPESTNEKLFF. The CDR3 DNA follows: TGTGCCAGCAGCGGACCAGAGTCAACTAATGAAAAACTGTTTTTT.

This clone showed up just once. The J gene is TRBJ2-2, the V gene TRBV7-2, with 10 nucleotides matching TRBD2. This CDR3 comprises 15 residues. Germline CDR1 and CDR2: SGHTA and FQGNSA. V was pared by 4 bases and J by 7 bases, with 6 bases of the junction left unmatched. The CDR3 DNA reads TGTGCCAGCAGCTCTAGCGGGAGCTCTGTCGGGGAGCTGTTTTTT. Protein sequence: CASSSSGSSVGELFF.

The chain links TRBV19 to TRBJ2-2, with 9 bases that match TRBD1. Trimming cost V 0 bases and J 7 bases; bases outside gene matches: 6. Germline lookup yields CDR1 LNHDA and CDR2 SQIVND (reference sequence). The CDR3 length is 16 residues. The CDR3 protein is CASSIDLQGAGGELFF. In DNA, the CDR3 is TGTGCCAGTAGTATAGATTTACAGGGGGCAGGCGGGGAGCTGTTTTTT.

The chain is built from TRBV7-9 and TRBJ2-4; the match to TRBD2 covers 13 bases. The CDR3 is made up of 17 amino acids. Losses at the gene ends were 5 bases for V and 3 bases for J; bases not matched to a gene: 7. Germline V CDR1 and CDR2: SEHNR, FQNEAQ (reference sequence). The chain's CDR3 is CASSGLAGVEDKNIQYF. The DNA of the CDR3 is TGTGCCAGCAGCGGACTAGCGGGAGTAGAGGACAAAAACATTCAGTACTTC.

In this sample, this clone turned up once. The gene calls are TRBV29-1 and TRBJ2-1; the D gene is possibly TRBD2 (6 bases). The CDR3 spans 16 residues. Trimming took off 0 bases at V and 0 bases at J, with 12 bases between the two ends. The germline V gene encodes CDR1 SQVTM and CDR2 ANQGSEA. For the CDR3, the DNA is TGCAGCGTTGAAGATCCGCGGGAAGGCTCCTACAATGAGCAGTTCTTC. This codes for CSVEDPREGSYNEQFF.

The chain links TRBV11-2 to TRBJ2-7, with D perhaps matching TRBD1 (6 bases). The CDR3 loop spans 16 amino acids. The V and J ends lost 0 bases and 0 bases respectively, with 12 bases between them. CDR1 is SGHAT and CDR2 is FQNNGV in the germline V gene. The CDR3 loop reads CASSLDFRDTSYEQYF. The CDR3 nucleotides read TGTGCCAGCAGCTTAGACTTCCGGGACACCTCCTACGAGCAGTACTTC. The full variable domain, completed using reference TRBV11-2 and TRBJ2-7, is EAGVAQSPRYKIIEKRQSVAFWCNPISGHATLYWYQQILGQGPKLLIQFQNNGVVDDSQLPKDRFSAERLKGVDSTLKIQPAKLEDSAVYLCASSLDFRDTSYEQYFGPGTRLTVT.

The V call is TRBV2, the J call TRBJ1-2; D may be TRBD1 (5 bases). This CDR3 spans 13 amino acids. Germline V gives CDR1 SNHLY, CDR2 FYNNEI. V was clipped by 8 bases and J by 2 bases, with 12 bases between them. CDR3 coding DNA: TGTGCCAGCGGGGGACGGCCCAACTATGGCTACACCTTC. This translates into CASGGRPNYGYTF. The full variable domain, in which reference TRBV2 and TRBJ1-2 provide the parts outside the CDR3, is EPEVTQTPSHQVTQMGQEVILRCVPISNHLYFYWYRQILGQKVEFLVSFYNNEISEKSEIFDDQFSVERPDGSNFTLKIRSTKLEDSAMYFCASGGRPNYGYTFGSGTRLTVV.

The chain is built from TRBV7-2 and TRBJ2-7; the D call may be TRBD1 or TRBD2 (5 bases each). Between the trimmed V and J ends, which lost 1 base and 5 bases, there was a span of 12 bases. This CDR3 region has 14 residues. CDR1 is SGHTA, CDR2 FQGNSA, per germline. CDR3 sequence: CASSLEGRADEQYF. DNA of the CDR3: TGTGCCAGCAGCTTAGAGGGACGGGCCGACGAGCAGTACTTC.